This TCR beta chain was identified in a study of T cell responses to AZD1222 COVID-19 vaccine. Study-wide points: Nearly half of spike-specific TCRs reportedly target unmutated variant regions. Among the donors, most were white British and more were female, and clonal diversity was possibly underestimated. Among AZD1222 vaccinees, only six or seven were seropositive at baseline.

Repertoires were generated with immunoSEQ multiplex PCR, while TCRdb's copy carries only in-frame clones and drops some. Among roughly 150,000 clones listed, 90% were seen once. Notes on this clone: The antigen remains undetermined.

Both about-4-week and about-12-week second-dose recipients were combined. V was clipped by 4 bases and J by 8 bases, with 20 bases between them. CDR3 length equals 16 residues. The germline gives CDR1 SGHDN, CDR2 FVKESK. This sample comprised peripheral blood, obtained 28 days after the second AZD1222 dose. J is TRBJ1-4 and V is TRBV14; D possibly corresponds to TRBD1 (5 bases). This clonotype originated in an adult who received the AZD1222 COVID-19 vaccine. CDR3 sequence reads: CASSPRTDLWGEKLFF. In DNA form, the CDR3 reads TGTGCCAGCAGCCCACGGACGGACCTTTGGGGGGAAAAACTGTTTTTT.